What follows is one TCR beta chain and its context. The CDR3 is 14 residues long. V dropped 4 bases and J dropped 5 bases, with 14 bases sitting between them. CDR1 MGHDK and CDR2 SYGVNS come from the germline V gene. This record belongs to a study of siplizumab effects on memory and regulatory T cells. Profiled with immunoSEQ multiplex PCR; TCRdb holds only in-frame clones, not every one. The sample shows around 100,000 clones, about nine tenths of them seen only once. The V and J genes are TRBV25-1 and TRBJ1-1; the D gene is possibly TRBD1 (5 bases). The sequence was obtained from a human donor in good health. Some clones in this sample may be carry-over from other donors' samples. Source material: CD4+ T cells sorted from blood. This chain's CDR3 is CASSGRQGRTEAFF. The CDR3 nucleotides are TGTGCCAGCAGTGGGCGGCAGGGTCGAACTGAAGCTTTCTTT.